The 27 T cell receptor beta chains listed next were all sequenced from one sample in a study of shared clonotypes between healthy human individuals. CD45RO-negative CD8 cells positively selected for CCR7 made up the naive population, which excluded terminally differentiated effector memory CD45RA+ cells. Profiled with immunoSEQ multiplex PCR; TCRdb holds only in-frame clones, not every one. The sample shows about 2,200,000 clones, about 93% of them seen only once. Sequencing used naive CD8+ T cells from PBMCs. The receptors stem from a man aged 18 to 29 in good health. Some clones in this sample may be carry-over from other donors' samples.

V and J are TRBV7-8 and TRBJ2-7, with 9 bases identical to TRBD2. Trimming took 3 bases from V and 5 from J; bases not matched to a gene: 17. The CDR3 loop spans 18 amino acids. CDR1 is SGHVS and CDR2 is FQNEAQ in the germline V gene. The CDR3 spells CASSLGMSSGVKTHEQYF. CDR3 nucleotides: TGTGCCAGCAGCTTGGGTATGTCTAGCGGGGTGAAGACCCACGAGCAGTACTTC.

The count of this clone is one. The gene calls are TRBV11-1 and TRBJ1-6, with D unclear. CDR3 length: 12 residues. Germline CDR1 reads SGHAT; CDR2 reads FQDESV (reference sequence). V was clipped by 6 bases and J by 10 bases, with 10 bases between them. The DNA for the CDR3 is TGTGCCAGCAGTCCACCGGGGTCACCCCTCCACTTT. Translated, it gives CASSPPGSPLHF.

The CDR3 protein is CASKLSARHYGYTF. CDR3 DNA: TGTGCCAGCAAACTTAGCGCCCGGCACTATGGCTACACCTTC. This chain uses TRBV27 with TRBJ1-2; the D is unclear. The CDR3 covers 14 residues. The V gene's germline CDR1 is MNHEY and CDR2 SMNVEV (reference sequence). The ends were cut back, 7 bases at V and 3 bases at J, with 15 bases in the middle.

This chain links TRBV7-9 with TRBJ1-3, with D possibly matching TRBD1 (6 bases). The CDR3 is made up of 17 amino acids. CDR1 SEHNR and CDR2 FQNEAQ come from the germline V gene (reference sequence). V was clipped by 5 bases and J by 4 bases, with 21 bases between them. CDR3 sequence: CASSGGQGLKLGNTIYF. In DNA form, the CDR3 reads TGTGCCAGCAGCGGGGGGCAGGGCCTCAAACTCGGAAACACCATATATTTT.

The DNA of the CDR3 is TGCGCCAGCAGCCAAACGGCAGGGGAGTACGAGCAGTACTTC. Amino acids: CASSQTAGEYEQYF. The chain links TRBV4-1 to TRBJ2-7; weak D call: TRBD1 (6 bases). V was cut by 2 bases and J by 4 bases, with 12 bases left in between. This CDR3 is 14 amino acids long. Germline CDR1 MGHRA, CDR2 YSYEKL.

The chain recombines TRBV7-9 with TRBJ2-1, with D tentatively TRBD1 or TRBD2 (5 bases each). Trimming took off 5 bases at V and 6 bases at J, with 8 bases between the two ends. CDR3 length equals 12 residues. The germline V gene has CDR1 SEHNR and CDR2 FQNEAQ (reference sequence). The CDR3 here is CASSPGTNEQFF. The CDR3 bases are TGTGCCAGCAGCCCCGGGACCAATGAGCAGTTCTTC.

The chain links TRBV6-5 to TRBJ2-2, with TRBD2 as a possible D gene (6 bases). Germline CDR1 is MNHEY and CDR2 is SVGAGI. This CDR3 contains 16 residues. V lost 2 bases, J lost 3 bases, and 13 bases lay in between. The CDR3 coding sequence is TGTGCCAGCAGTTACGACGGAGGGCCGCACACCGGGGAGCTGTTTTTT. It translates to CASSYDGGPHTGELFF.

This chain uses TRBV21-1 with TRBJ1-1. TRBV21-1 is marked as a pseudogene. The CDR3 is 16 residues long. CDR3 sequence: CASSKLAGRVNTEAFF. The CDR3 DNA reads TGTGCCAGCAGCAAACTGGCCGGCAGAGTGAACACTGAAGCTTTCTTT.

The chain couples TRBV6-1 to TRBJ2-7, with 8 bases fitting TRBD1. The germline gives CDR1 MNHNS, CDR2 SASEGT. Trimming took 0 bases from V and 4 from J; bases not matched to a gene: 8. The CDR3 consists of 16 residues. The CDR3 nucleotides are TGTGCCAGCAGTGAAGCCCTCGGACAGGGAACATACGAGCAGTACTTC. It translates to CASSEALGQGTYEQYF.

This clone has only a few counts. This chain's CDR3 is CSHRTGESGYTF. Written as DNA, the CDR3 is TGCAGCCATCGGACAGGGGAGAGTGGCTACACCTTC. The gene calls are TRBV29-1 and TRBJ1-2, with TRBD1 identical over 9 bases. Germline V CDR1 and CDR2: SQVTM, ANQGSEA. The CDR3 is made up of 12 amino acids. Trimming at V came to 8 bases and at J to 7 bases, leaving 8 bases not matched to a gene. Using reference TRBV29-1 and TRBJ1-2 for the parts outside the CDR3, the full variable domain is SAVISQKPSRDICQRGTSLTIQCQVDSQVTMMFWYRQQPGQSLTLIATANQGSEATYESGFVIDKFPISRPNLTFSTLTVSNMSPEDSSIYLCSHRTGESGYTFGSGTRLTVV.

The chain carries TRBV10-3 and TRBJ2-1, with TRBD2 identical over 9 bases. Losses at the gene ends were 5 bases for V and 7 bases for J; bases not matched to a gene: 15. Germline V gene data show CDR1 as ENHRY and CDR2 as SYGVKD. CDR3 length: 17 amino acids. CDR3 DNA sequence: TGTGCCATCAGTATTTCAAAGACTAGCGGAGAAATTAATGAGCAGTTCTTC. It is translated as CAISISKTSGEINEQFF.

This clone showed up just once. The chain uses TRBV28 and TRBJ2-5; maybe TRBD1 (5 bases). Trimming removed 5 bases from V and 0 bases from J, with 13 bases in between. The CDR3 has 15 residues. The germline V gene encodes CDR1 MDHEN and CDR2 SYDVKM. Here the CDR3 reads CASSPPDNYQETQYF. In DNA, the CDR3 is TGTGCCAGCAGTCCCCCGGACAACTACCAAGAGACCCAGTACTTC. The whole variable domain, filled in from reference TRBV28 and TRBJ2-5, reads DVKVTQSSRYLVKRTGEKVFLECVQDMDHENMFWYRQDPGLGLRLIYFSYDVKMKEKGDIPEGYSVSREKKERFSLILESASTNQTSMYLCASSPPDNYQETQYFGPGTRLLVL.

This sequence joins TRBV5-6 and TRBJ1-2, with D unresolved. Trimming shortened V by 0 bases and J by 0 bases, and 9 bases separated the two germline ends. The CDR3 has 15 amino acids. The germline CDR1 and CDR2 sequences are SGHDT and YYEEEE. The CDR3 loop is CASSLAAASNYGYTF. CDR3 bases: TGTGCCAGCAGCTTGGCGGCAGCATCTAACTATGGCTACACCTTC.

With respect to this clone: Other DNA sequences in the sample encode the same CDR3. The chain has TRBV7-6 and TRBJ2-3, with unresolved D. The CDR3 covers 13 residues. Germline CDR1 SGHVS, CDR2 FNYEAQ. Trimming removed 2 bases from V and 2 bases from J, with 5 bases in between. The CDR3: CASSLFNTDTQYF. CDR3 nucleotide sequence: TGTGCCAGCAGCTTATTCAACACAGATACGCAGTATTTT.

This chain connects TRBV25-1 to TRBJ2-1, with TRBD2 matching over 9 bases. From germline, CDR1 is MGHDK and CDR2 SYGVNS. Unmatched junction bases numbered 10, after V lost 6 bases and J lost 7 bases. This CDR3 has 15 residues. CDR3 in amino acids: CASSWGSGSVNEQFF. CDR3 sequence (DNA): TGTGCCAGCAGCTGGGGTAGCGGGAGTGTAAATGAGCAGTTCTTC.

V gene TRBV28 combines with J gene TRBJ2-7; D is possibly TRBD1 (6 bases). The CDR3 extends over 14 amino acids. The ends were cut back, 7 bases at V and 7 bases at J, with 20 bases in the middle. Germline CDR1 is MDHEN and CDR2 is SYDVKM. The DNA of the CDR3 is TGTGCCAGCAAACCCCACAGGGTGGCCCAGGAGCAGTACTTC. This codes for CASKPHRVAQEQYF.

This clone was found once. V is TRBV30 and J is TRBJ2-7; D could derive from TRBD1 or TRBD2 (6 bases each). V lost 5 bases to trimming and J lost 0 bases, with 11 bases between them. The CDR3 length is 13 residues. Germline loops: CDR1 GTSNPN, CDR2 SVGIG (reference sequence). CDR3 region: CAWGEDSSYEQYF. As DNA, the CDR3 is TGTGCCTGGGGGGAGGACAGCTCCTACGAGCAGTACTTC.

The V gene is TRBV19, the J gene TRBJ2-7, with D hard to call. Between the trimmed V and J ends, which lost 0 bases and 4 bases, there was a span of 7 bases. This CDR3 comprises 13 residues. Germline CDR1 is LNHDA and CDR2 is SQIVND (reference sequence). CDR3 sequence (DNA): TGTGCCAGTAGTATAGATCACGGGTACGAGCAGTACTTC. The encoded protein is CASSIDHGYEQYF.

This clone was counted once. The V call is TRBV9, the J call TRBJ2-5; 7 nucleotides match TRBD2. Germline CDR1 reads SGDLS; CDR2 reads YYNGEE. The junction had 5 bases not matched to a gene; V was cut back by 3 bases and J by 0 bases. The CDR3 is 15 amino acids. As DNA, the CDR3 is TGTGCCAGCAGCGACAGCGGGACGTACCAAGAGACCCAGTACTTC. This sequence encodes CASSDSGTYQETQYF.

The V call is TRBV15, the J call TRBJ2-1, with 11 bases aligning to TRBD2. Germline V gene lookup returns CDR1 LNHNV and CDR2 YYDKDF (reference sequence). J lost 4 bases, V lost 5 bases, and 7 bases had no gene match. This CDR3 comprises 16 residues. DNA for the CDR3: TGTGCCACCAGCCCCGGGGGACTAGCGGTATACAATGAGCAGTTCTTC. Protein sequence: CATSPGGLAVYNEQFF.

A word on this clone: The same CDR3 can be traced to other DNA sequences in this sample. This chain connects TRBV7-9 to TRBJ1-5; no definite D call. V lost 2 bases to trimming and J lost 4 bases, with 3 bases between them. This CDR3 is built from 12 residues. Germline V CDR1 and CDR2: SEHNR, FQNEAQ (reference sequence). CDR3 coding DNA: TGTGCCAGCAGCTTAACGAATCAGCCCCAGCATTTT. Translated: CASSLTNQPQHF.

Only one count was recorded for this clone. The CDR3 spells CASGRRVTGELFF. Here the CDR3 DNA reads TGTGCCAGCGGGAGACGCGTCACCGGGGAGCTGTTTTTT. The chain is built from TRBV9 and TRBJ2-2; D might be TRBD2 (5 bases). The CDR3 loop spans 13 amino acids. Germline V gene sequence: CDR1 SGDLS, CDR2 YYNGEE. V gave up 7 bases and J gave up 4 bases, with 11 bases separating them.

This chain connects TRBV7-9 to TRBJ2-7; D call uncertain. The CDR3 sequence is 14 residues long. Trimming shortened V by 4 bases and J by 2 bases, and 12 bases separated the two germline ends. Germline V gene sequence: CDR1 SEHNR, CDR2 FQNEAQ (reference sequence). CDR3 sequence (DNA): TGTGCCAGCAGCTCGGGCCCACCCGCCTACGAGCAGTACTTC. Protein: CASSSGPPAYEQYF. Full variable domain (outside the CDR3, taken from reference TRBV7-9 and TRBJ2-7): DTGVSQNPRHKITKRGQNVTFRCDPISEHNRLYWYRQTLGQGPEFLTYFQNEAQLEKSRLLSDRFSAERPKGSFSTLEIQRTEQGDSAMYLCASSSGPPAYEQYFGPGTRLTVT.

The gene calls are TRBV7-9 and TRBJ2-3; 10 nucleotides align to TRBD2. CDR3 size: 16 residues. Looked up from germline, CDR1 is SEHNR and CDR2 is FQNEAQ (reference sequence). J gave up 5 bases and V 5 bases, and 10 bases lay outside the gene matches. This CDR3 is CASSATSGKGRDTQYF. In DNA, the CDR3 is TGTGCCAGCAGCGCCACTAGCGGGAAGGGTCGAGATACGCAGTATTTT.

As for this clone: The same CDR3 arises from other DNA sequences in this sample as well. The chain links TRBV7-9 to TRBJ2-2, with D unresolved. This CDR3 comprises 14 residues. V dropped 1 base and J dropped 4 bases, with 7 bases sitting between them. The germline V gene encodes CDR1 SEHNR and CDR2 FQNEAQ (reference sequence). The CDR3 DNA is TGTGCCAGCAGCTTAGTTCTTTTCACCGGGGAGCTGTTTTTT. Its protein is CASSLVLFTGELFF.

The V and J genes are TRBV7-9 and TRBJ2-5; 7 bases match TRBD1. Per germline, CDR1 SEHNR and CDR2 FQNEAQ (reference sequence). Unmatched junction bases numbered 9, after V lost 5 bases and J lost 3 bases. The CDR3 extends over 15 amino acids. CDR3 amino acids: CASSPGRDRKETQYF. The CDR3 DNA follows: TGTGCCAGCAGCCCCGGCCGGGACAGAAAAGAGACCCAGTACTTC. Combining the CDR3 with reference TRBV7-9 and TRBJ2-5 gives the whole variable domain DTGVSQNPRHKITKRGQNVTFRCDPISEHNRLYWYRQTLGQGPEFLTYFQNEAQLEKSRLLSDRFSAERPKGSFSTLEIQRTEQGDSAMYLCASSPGRDRKETQYFGPGTRLLVL.

The rearrangement links TRBV29-1 to TRBJ2-2; the D gene is possibly TRBD1 (5 bases). This CDR3 spans 14 amino acids. The germline V and J ends were trimmed by 4 bases and 6 bases, with 15 bases remaining between them. The germline V gene encodes CDR1 SQVTM and CDR2 ANQGSEA. The CDR3 region is CSVVGGAGPGELFF. The CDR3 region has the DNA TGCAGCGTTGTCGGTGGGGCTGGGCCCGGGGAGCTGTTTTTT.